A selection of T cell receptor beta chains follows, all from one sample in a study of T cells in Graves' hyperthyroidism and ophthalmopathy. TCRdb recomputed calls from the multiplex PCR reads with MiXCR, one row per CDR3 protein. Here the sample spans 550,000 to 650,000 distinct CDR3 sequences, 14% being singletons. The specimen sequenced was blood. Receptors originate from a woman between 40 and 50 years old with Graves' hyperthyroidism. Each CDR3 is given with its conserved first and last residue. The D gene is left open where the match is weak. Clone size is stated in some rows and not others, as once, few, many or a class when expanded.

v_gene	d_gene	abundance	j_gene	CDR3aa	CDR3nt
TRBV5-1	TRBD2	few	TRBJ2-7	CASSLGDPGLVSEQYF	TGCGCCAGCAGCTTGGGAGACCCGGGACTAGTGAGCGAGCAGTACTTC
TRBV5-1	-	many	TRBJ1-1	CASSLVSGAEAFF	TGCGCCAGCAGCTTGGTTTCGGGGGCCGAAGCTTTCTTT
TRBV5-1	TRBD1	few	TRBJ2-6	CASRLTGAGANVLTF	TGCGCCAGCAGACTGACAGGGGCTGGGGCCAACGTCCTGACTTTC
TRBV7-7	-	few	TRBJ1-3	CASSPGPFGNTIYF	TGTGCTAGCAGCCCTGGACCGTTTGGAAACACCATATATTTT
TRBV2	TRBD1	-	TRBJ2-1	CASSFASGTGSHNEQFF	TGTGCCAGCAGTTTCGCATCCGGGACAGGGTCCCACAATGAGCAGTTCTTC
TRBV20-1	TRBD2	many	TRBJ2-1	CSARASGAPNEQFF	TGCAGTGCTAGGGCTAGCGGGGCGCCCAATGAGCAGTTCTTC
TRBV7-9	-	many	TRBJ1-1	CASSFQGGTEAFF	TGTGCCAGCAGCTTCCAAGGGGGCACTGAAGCTTTCTTT
TRBV20-1	-	few	TRBJ2-1	CSARTVSPFSRGNNEQFF	TGCAGTGCTCGGACAGTTTCCCCCTTCTCCCGGGGAAATAATGAGCAGTTCTTC
TRBV7-8	TRBD2	many	TRBJ2-1	CASMLGTSGRAYNEQFF	TGTGCCAGCATGCTCGGGACTAGCGGGAGGGCATACAATGAGCAGTTCTTC
TRBV10-2	-	-	TRBJ2-7	CASSQPGGSTYEQYF	TGCGCCAGCAGCCAACCGGGGGGCAGCACCTACGAGCAGTACTTC
TRBV11-2	TRBD1	many	TRBJ2-7	CASSLQDRPWDEQYF	TGTGCCAGCAGCTTACAGGACAGGCCCTGGGACGAGCAGTACTTC
TRBV29-1	TRBD1	-	TRBJ1-5	CSVGQGDSNQPQHF	TGCAGCGTTGGACAGGGGGATAGCAATCAGCCCCAGCATTTT
TRBV28	TRBD2	many	TRBJ2-1	CASTDWSGRGGEQFF	TGTGCCAGCACTGACTGGAGCGGGAGGGGGGGTGAGCAGTTCTTC
TRBV11-2	-	many	TRBJ2-4	CASSLVIGGLGENIQYF	TGTGCCAGCAGCTTAGTAATCGGGGGCTTGGGGGAAAACATTCAGTACTTC
TRBV15	-	-	TRBJ1-5	CATSSFVSNQPQHF	TGTGCCACCAGCAGCTTTGTCAGCAATCAGCCCCAGCATTTT
TRBV19	TRBD1	-	TRBJ2-2	CASSMGDRGNTGELFF	TGTGCCAGTAGTATGGGTGACAGGGGTAACACCGGGGAGCTGTTTTTT
TRBV5-1	-	many	TRBJ2-7	CASSLGGTLSYEQYF	TGCGCCAGCAGCTTGGGGGGGACGCTTTCCTACGAGCAGTACTTC
TRBV19	-	-	TRBJ2-7	CASSPSGFYYLEQYF	TGTGCCAGTAGTCCCTCCGGGTTTTATTACCTCGAGCAGTACTTC
TRBV7-2	TRBD1	many	TRBJ1-5	CASSADTGQGGQPQHF	TGTGCCAGCAGCGCAGACACGGGACAGGGGGGACAGCCCCAGCATTTT
TRBV10-3	TRBD1	-	TRBJ2-2	CAIAGTGNTGELFF	TGTGCCATCGCCGGGACAGGGAACACCGGGGAGCTGTTTTTT
TRBV4-2	TRBD2	few	TRBJ2-1	CASSQDWTSGYNEQFF	TGTGCCAGCAGCCAAGACTGGACTAGCGGATACAATGAGCAGTTCTTC
TRBV6-1	-	-	TRBJ2-1	CASSSVVSEQFF	TGTGCCAGCAGTTCCGTGGTAAGCGAGCAGTTCTTC
TRBV5-6	-	few	TRBJ1-2	CASSLGSRGASYTF	TGTGCCAGCAGCCTGGGGTCCAGGGGCGCGAGCTACACCTTC
TRBV20-1	-	few	TRBJ2-2	CSARDFSANATGELFF	TGCAGTGCTAGAGATTTTAGCGCCAACGCCACCGGGGAGCTGTTTTTT
TRBV6-1	-	-	TRBJ2-3	CASRDFRDTQYF	TGTGCCAGCAGGGACTTTCGAGATACGCAGTATTTT
TRBV3-1	TRBD2	-	TRBJ2-1	CASSQATSGDYNEQFF	TGTGCCAGCAGCCAAGCGACTAGCGGGGATTACAATGAGCAGTTCTTC
TRBV5-8	TRBD1	many	TRBJ2-5	CASSLTGTGEETQYF	TGTGCCAGCAGCTTAACCGGGACAGGGGAAGAGACCCAGTACTTC
TRBV28	-	many	TRBJ1-2	CASNPGLGGYTF	TGTGCCAGCAATCCAGGGTTAGGTGGCTACACCTTC
TRBV5-5	TRBD2	few	TRBJ2-3	CASSLGLAGWGTDTQYF	TGTGCCAGCAGTTTAGGACTAGCGGGGTGGGGCACAGATACGCAGTATTTT
TRBV20-1	TRBD2	-	TRBJ2-7	CSARLAGGDGEQYF	TGCAGTGCTAGGCTAGCGGGAGGTGACGGCGAGCAGTACTTC
TRBV2	-	many	TRBJ2-7	CASSDDVYEQYF	TGTGCCAGCAGTGACGATGTCTACGAGCAGTACTTC
TRBV20-1	-	many	TRBJ1-1	CSAGRGNTEAFF	TGCAGTGCTGGAAGGGGGAACACTGAAGCTTTCTTT
TRBV3-1	-	many	TRBJ1-3	CASSLSWSENTIYF	TGTGCCAGCAGCCTCTCATGGTCTGAAAACACCATATATTTT
TRBV5-4	-	-	TRBJ2-1	CASTHREGPSYNEQFF	TGTGCCAGCACCCACAGAGAGGGCCCCTCCTACAATGAGCAGTTCTTC
TRBV7-8	TRBD1	many	TRBJ2-1	CASSLARDRDDNEQFF	TGTGCCAGCAGCTTAGCGCGGGACAGGGACGACAATGAGCAGTTCTTC
TRBV30	-	-	TRBJ2-7	CAWSDDNLGPSYEQYF	TGTGCCTGGAGTGACGATAATCTAGGTCCTTCCTACGAGCAGTACTTC
TRBV12-3/TRBV12-4	TRBD2	many	TRBJ2-3	CASSKREGGDTQYF	TGTGCCAGCAGTAAGCGGGAGGGGGGGGATACGCAGTATTTT
TRBV20-1	-	few	TRBJ2-1	CSAREQISYNEQFF	TGCAGTGCTAGAGAACAGATCTCCTACAATGAGCAGTTCTTC
TRBV28	TRBD2	many	TRBJ2-1	CASSFMGLAGGEQFF	TGTGCCAGCAGTTTCATGGGACTAGCGGGAGGTGAGCAGTTCTTC
TRBV6-5	TRBD1	few	TRBJ1-1	CASGYWRRTGGPEAFF	TGTGCCAGCGGATACTGGAGGAGGACAGGGGGTCCTGAAGCTTTCTTT